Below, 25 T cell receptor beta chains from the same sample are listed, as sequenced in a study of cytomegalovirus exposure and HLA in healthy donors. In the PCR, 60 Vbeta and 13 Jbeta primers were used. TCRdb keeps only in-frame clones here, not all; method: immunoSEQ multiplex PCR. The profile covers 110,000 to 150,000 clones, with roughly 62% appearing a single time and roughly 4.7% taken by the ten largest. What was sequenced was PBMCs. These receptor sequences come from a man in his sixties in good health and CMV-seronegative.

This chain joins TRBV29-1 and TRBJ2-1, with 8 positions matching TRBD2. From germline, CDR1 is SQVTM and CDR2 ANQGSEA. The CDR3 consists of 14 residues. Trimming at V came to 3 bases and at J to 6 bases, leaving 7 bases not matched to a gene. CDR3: CSVDKAGTSNEQFF. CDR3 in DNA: TGCAGCGTTGATAAGGCCGGGACTAGCAATGAGCAGTTCTTC.

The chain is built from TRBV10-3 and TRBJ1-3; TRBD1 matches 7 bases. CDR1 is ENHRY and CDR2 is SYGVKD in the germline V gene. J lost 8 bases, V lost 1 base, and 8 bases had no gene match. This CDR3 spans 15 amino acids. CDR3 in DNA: TGTGCCATCAGTGAGTGGTCGACAGGGCAGCACACCATATATTTT. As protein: CAISEWSTGQHTIYF.

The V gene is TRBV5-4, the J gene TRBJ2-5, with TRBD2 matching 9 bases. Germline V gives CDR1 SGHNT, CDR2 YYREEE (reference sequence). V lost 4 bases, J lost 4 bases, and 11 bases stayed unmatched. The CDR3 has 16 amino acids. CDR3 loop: CASSEASGMLGETQYF. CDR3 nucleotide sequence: TGTGCCAGCAGCGAGGCTAGCGGGATGTTGGGAGAGACCCAGTACTTC.

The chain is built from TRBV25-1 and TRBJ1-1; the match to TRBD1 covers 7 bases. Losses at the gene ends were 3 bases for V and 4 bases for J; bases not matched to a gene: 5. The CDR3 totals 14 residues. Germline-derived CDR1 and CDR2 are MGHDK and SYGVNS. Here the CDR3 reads CASSETGTATEAFF. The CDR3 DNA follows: TGTGCCAGCAGTGAGACAGGGACGGCCACTGAAGCTTTCTTT.

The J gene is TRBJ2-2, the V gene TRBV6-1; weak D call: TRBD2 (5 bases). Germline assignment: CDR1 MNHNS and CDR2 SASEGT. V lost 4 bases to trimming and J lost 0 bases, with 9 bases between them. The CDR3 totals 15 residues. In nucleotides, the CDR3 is TGTGCCAGCAGTGGGAGGATGTCGAACACCGGGGAGCTGTTTTTT. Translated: CASSGRMSNTGELFF.

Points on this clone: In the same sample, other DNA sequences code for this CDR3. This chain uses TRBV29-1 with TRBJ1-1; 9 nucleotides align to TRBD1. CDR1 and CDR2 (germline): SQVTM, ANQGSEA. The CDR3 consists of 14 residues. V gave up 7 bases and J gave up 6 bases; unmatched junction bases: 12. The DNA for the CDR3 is TGCAGCGGAGGGGGGTGGGGACAGGGCTCTGAAGCTTTCTTT. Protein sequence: CSGGGWGQGSEAFF.

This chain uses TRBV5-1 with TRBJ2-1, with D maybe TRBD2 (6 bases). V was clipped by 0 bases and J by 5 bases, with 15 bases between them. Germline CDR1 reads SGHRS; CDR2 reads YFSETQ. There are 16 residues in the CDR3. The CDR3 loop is CASSLGWGGGHNEQFF. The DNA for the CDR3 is TGCGCCAGCAGCTTGGGTTGGGGAGGTGGGCACAATGAGCAGTTCTTC.

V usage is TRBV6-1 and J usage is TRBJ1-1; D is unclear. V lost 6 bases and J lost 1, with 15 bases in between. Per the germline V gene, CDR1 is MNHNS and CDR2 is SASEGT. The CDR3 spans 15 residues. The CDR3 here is CASRDPWEGNTEAFF. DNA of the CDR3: TGTGCCAGCAGGGACCCCTGGGAGGGGAACACTGAAGCTTTCTTT.

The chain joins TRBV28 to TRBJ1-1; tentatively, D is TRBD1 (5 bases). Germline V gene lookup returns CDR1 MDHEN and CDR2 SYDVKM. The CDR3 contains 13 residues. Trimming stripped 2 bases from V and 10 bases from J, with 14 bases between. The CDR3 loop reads CASSLGAHDGAFF. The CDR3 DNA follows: TGTGCCAGCAGTTTAGGGGCCCACGACGGAGCTTTCTTT.

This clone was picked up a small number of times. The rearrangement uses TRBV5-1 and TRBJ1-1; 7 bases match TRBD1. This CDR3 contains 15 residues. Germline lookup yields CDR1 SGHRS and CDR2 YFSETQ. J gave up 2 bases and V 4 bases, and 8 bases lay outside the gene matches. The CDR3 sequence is CASSRGQPENTEAFF. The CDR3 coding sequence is TGCGCCAGCAGCCGGGGACAGCCAGAAAACACTGAAGCTTTCTTT.

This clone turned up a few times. The CDR3 reads CASSPPRIQETQYF. As DNA, the CDR3 is TGTGCCAGCTCACCTCCCAGGATCCAAGAGACCCAGTACTTC. J is TRBJ2-5 and V is TRBV18, with no clear D. Germline V lookup: CDR1 KGHSH, CDR2 LQKENI. The germline V and J ends were trimmed by 3 bases and 1 base, with 9 bases remaining between them. This CDR3 contains 14 residues.

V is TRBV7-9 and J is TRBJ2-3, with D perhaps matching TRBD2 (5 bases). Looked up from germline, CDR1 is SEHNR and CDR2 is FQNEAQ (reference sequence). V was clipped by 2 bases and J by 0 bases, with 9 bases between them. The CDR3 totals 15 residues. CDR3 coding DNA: TGTGCCAGCAGCTTACCGTGGGAGAGCACAGATACGCAGTATTTT. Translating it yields CASSLPWESTDTQYF.

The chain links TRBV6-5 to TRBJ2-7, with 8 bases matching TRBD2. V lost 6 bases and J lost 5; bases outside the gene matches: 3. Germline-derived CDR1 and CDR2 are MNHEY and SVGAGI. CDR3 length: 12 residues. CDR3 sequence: CASSRTSNEQYF. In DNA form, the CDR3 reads TGTGCCAGCAGCCGGACTAGCAACGAGCAGTACTTC.

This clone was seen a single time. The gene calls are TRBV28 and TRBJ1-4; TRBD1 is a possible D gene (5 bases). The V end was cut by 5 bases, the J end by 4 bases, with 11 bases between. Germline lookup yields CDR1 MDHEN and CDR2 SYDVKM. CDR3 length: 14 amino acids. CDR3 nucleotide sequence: TGTGCCAGCAGTCCGACAGACGTTAATGAAAAACTGTTTTTT. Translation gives CASSPTDVNEKLFF.

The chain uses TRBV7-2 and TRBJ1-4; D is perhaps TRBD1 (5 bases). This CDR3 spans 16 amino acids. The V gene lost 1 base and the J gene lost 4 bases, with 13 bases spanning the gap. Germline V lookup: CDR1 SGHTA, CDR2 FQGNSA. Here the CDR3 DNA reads TGTGCCAGCAGCTTAGATGACCAGGGTGGTAATGAAAAACTGTTTTTT. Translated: CASSLDDQGGNEKLFF. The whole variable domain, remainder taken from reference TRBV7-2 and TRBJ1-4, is GAGVSQSPSNKVTEKGKDVELRCDPISGHTALYWYRQSLGQGLEFLIYFQGNSAPDKSGLPSDRFSAERTGGSVSTLTIQRTQQEDSAVYLCASSLDDQGGNEKLFFGSGTQLSVL.

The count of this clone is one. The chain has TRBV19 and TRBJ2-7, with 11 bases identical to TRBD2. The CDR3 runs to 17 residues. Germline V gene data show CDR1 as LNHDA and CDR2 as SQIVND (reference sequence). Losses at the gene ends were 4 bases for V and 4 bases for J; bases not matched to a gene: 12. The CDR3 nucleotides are TGTGCCAGTAGTAGGACCCTAGCGGGAGGAAACCCTTACGAGCAGTACTTC. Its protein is CASSRTLAGGNPYEQYF.

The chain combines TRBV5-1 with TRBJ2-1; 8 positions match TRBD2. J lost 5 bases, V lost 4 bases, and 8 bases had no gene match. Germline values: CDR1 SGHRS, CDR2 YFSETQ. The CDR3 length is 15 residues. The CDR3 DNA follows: TGCGCCAGCAGCATCGTAGCGGGAATCGACAATGAGCAGTTCTTC. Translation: CASSIVAGIDNEQFF.

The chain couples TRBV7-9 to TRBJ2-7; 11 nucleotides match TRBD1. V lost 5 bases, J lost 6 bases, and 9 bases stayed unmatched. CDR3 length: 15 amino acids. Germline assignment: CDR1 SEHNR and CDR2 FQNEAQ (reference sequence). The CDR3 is CASSLEGQGAREQYF. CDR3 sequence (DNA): TGTGCCAGCAGCCTAGAAGGACAGGGGGCGCGCGAGCAGTACTTC.

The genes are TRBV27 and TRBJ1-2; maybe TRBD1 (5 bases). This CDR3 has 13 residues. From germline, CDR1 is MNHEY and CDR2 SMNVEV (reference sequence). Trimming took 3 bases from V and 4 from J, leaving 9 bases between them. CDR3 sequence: CASSFRQSYGYTF. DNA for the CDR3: TGTGCCAGCAGTTTTAGACAGAGCTATGGCTACACCTTC.

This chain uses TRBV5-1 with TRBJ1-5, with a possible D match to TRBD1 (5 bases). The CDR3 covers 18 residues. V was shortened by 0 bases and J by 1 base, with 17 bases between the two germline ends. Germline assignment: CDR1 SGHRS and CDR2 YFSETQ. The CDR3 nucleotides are TGCGCCAGCAGCTTGGCAAACCCAGGGTTCGGGAGCAATCAGCCCCAGCATTTT. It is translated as CASSLANPGFGSNQPQHF.

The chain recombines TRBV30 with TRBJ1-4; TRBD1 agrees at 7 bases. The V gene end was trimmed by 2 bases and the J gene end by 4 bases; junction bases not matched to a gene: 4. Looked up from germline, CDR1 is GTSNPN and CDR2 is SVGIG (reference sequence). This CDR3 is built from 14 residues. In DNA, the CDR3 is TGTGCCTGGAGTCCGGGACAGCTTAATGAAAAACTGTTTTTT. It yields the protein CAWSPGQLNEKLFF.

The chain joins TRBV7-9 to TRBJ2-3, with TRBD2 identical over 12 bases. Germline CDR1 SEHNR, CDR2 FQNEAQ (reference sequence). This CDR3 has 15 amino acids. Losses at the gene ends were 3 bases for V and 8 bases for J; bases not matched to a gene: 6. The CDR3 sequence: CASSLGGLAGPTQYF. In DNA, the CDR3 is TGTGCCAGCAGCTTGGGGGGACTAGCGGGTCCTACGCAGTATTTT.

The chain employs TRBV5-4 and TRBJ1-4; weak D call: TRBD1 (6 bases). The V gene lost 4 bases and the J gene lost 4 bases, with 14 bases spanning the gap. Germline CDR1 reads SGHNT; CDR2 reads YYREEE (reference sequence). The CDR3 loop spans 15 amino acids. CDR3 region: CASSRQDGVNEKLFF. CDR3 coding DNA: TGTGCCAGCAGCCGACAGGACGGGGTTAATGAAAAACTGTTTTTT.

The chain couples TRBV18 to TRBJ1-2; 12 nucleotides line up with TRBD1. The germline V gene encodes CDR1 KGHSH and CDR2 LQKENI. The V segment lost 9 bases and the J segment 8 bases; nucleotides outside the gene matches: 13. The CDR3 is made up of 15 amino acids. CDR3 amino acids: CASLPLTGTGGGYTF. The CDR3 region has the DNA TGTGCCAGTTTGCCACTTACCGGGACAGGGGGCGGCTACACCTTC.

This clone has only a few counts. For the CDR3, the DNA is TGCGCCAGCAGCTTAGCACAGGGGGACGAAAAACTGTTTTTT. Its protein is CASSLAQGDEKLFF. This chain links TRBV5-1 with TRBJ1-4; 8 bases map to TRBD1. CDR1 is SGHRS, CDR2 YFSETQ, per germline. The CDR3 runs 14 residues. After removal of 2 bases from V and 8 bases from J, the junction contained 5 bases not matched to a gene.